Presented here are 18 T cell receptor beta chains from one specimen sequenced in a study of T cell responses to AZD1222 COVID-19 vaccine. Libraries were prepared by immunoSEQ multiplex PCR; TCRdb keeps only in-frame clonotypes and omits some of them. The table shows 100,000 to 150,000 clones, with about 90% occurring only once. The sequencing here drew on peripheral blood, taken on day 0 of MenACWY control vaccination. The receptors come from an adult in good health.

The chain links TRBV30 to TRBJ2-2, with D perhaps TRBD2 (6 bases). Germline V gene data show CDR1 as GTSNPN and CDR2 as SVGIG (reference sequence). The CDR3 loop spans 12 amino acids. V was shortened by 0 bases and J by 9 bases, with 8 bases between the two germline ends. Here the CDR3 DNA reads TGTGCCTGGAGTGTGACTAGTTGGGAGCTGTTTTTT. Translated, it gives CAWSVTSWELFF.

The chain uses TRBV7-2 and TRBJ1-5; tentatively, D is TRBD1 (6 bases). Trimming took off 1 base at V and 1 base at J, with 8 bases between the two ends. Per the germline V gene, CDR1 is SGHTA and CDR2 is FQGNSA. The CDR3 spans 15 residues. Here the CDR3 reads CASSLGGASNQPQHF. The DNA of the CDR3 is TGTGCCAGCAGCTTAGGGGGGGCCAGCAATCAGCCCCAGCATTTT.

The table lists this clone with a count of one. The chain carries TRBV7-3 and TRBJ2-1; TRBD2 matches at 15 bases. With V trimmed by 5 bases and J by 0 bases, 5 bases remained unmatched. CDR3 length: 18 residues. Germline values: CDR1 SGHTA, CDR2 FQGTGA. CDR3: CASSPGTSGRPSYNEQFF. CDR3 DNA: TGTGCCAGCAGCCCAGGGACTAGCGGGAGGCCCTCCTACAATGAGCAGTTCTTC.

The chain joins TRBV27 to TRBJ2-7, with 10 nucleotides matching TRBD1. The CDR3 extends over 15 amino acids. Germline V lookup: CDR1 MNHEY, CDR2 SMNVEV (reference sequence). J gave up 3 bases and V 5 bases, and 7 bases lay outside the gene matches. In nucleotides, the CDR3 is TGTGCCAGCAGTAGACAGGGGGCGGTATTCTACGAGCAGTACTTC. This sequence encodes CASSRQGAVFYEQYF.

V is TRBV6-5 and J is TRBJ2-1; D ambiguous. The V gene lost 0 bases and the J gene lost 3 bases, with 12 bases spanning the gap. In germline, CDR1 is MNHEY, CDR2 SVGAGI. This CDR3 contains 16 residues. In nucleotides, the CDR3 is TGTGCCAGCAGTTACTCCACCGGTGAGCACTACAATGAGCAGTTCTTC. It encodes CASSYSTGEHYNEQFF.

The CDR3 sequence is CSVGGVLGYTF. In DNA form, the CDR3 reads TGCAGCGTTGGGGGGGTTTTGGGCTACACCTTC. V gene TRBV29-1 combines with J gene TRBJ1-2; a weak D match, TRBD1 (5 bases). The CDR3 sequence is 11 residues long. Trimming removed 4 bases from V and 8 bases from J, with 11 bases in between. CDR1 and CDR2 (germline): SQVTM, ANQGSEA.

The chain combines TRBV6-1 with TRBJ2-3; a possible D gene is TRBD1 (6 bases). V was trimmed by 3 bases and J by 4 bases, leaving 11 bases between them. Germline-derived CDR1 and CDR2 are MNHNS and SASEGT. The CDR3 length is 14 residues. The CDR3 DNA sequence: TGTGCCAGCAGTGAGGCTAAGGGGGCAGATACGCAGTATTTT. Its protein product is CASSEAKGADTQYF.

The genes are TRBV7-9 and TRBJ1-2, with TRBD1 matching over 8 bases. V lost 2 bases and J lost 8; bases outside the gene matches: 13. The CDR3 contains 16 residues. The germline V gene has CDR1 SEHNR and CDR2 FQNEAQ (reference sequence). This chain's CDR3 is CASSLRDRQGVEGYTF. The CDR3 DNA sequence: TGTGCCAGCAGCTTAAGGGACAGGCAAGGGGTGGAGGGCTACACCTTC.

Remarks on this clone: In the same sample, other DNA sequences code for this CDR3. The chain couples TRBV6-6 to TRBJ1-3; TRBD1 agrees at 9 bases. The germline CDR1 and CDR2 sequences are MNHNY and SVGAGI (reference sequence). This CDR3 has 14 residues. V shed 2 bases and J 4 bases; nucleotides not matched to a gene: 0. This CDR3 is CASSYGTGGNTIYF. CDR3 bases: TGTGCCAGCAGTTACGGGACAGGGGGAAACACCATATATTTT.

The chain couples TRBV7-3 to TRBJ2-1, with 8 nucleotides matching TRBD2. CDR1 is SGHTA and CDR2 is FQGTGA in the germline V gene. V was pared by 1 base and J by 4 bases, with 6 bases of the junction left unmatched. This CDR3 has 16 residues. The CDR3 spells CASSLSGAGEYNEQFF. The CDR3 DNA follows: TGTGCCAGCAGCTTAAGCGGAGCGGGAGAGTACAATGAGCAGTTCTTC.

This sequence joins TRBV19 and TRBJ1-2, with 7 bases fitting TRBD1. The CDR3 sequence is 13 residues long. Germline-derived CDR1 and CDR2 are LNHDA and SQIVND (reference sequence). V trimming: 4 bases; J trimming: 8 bases; junction bases outside the gene matches: 7. CDR3 in amino acids: CASSKNRGEGYTF. The CDR3 coding sequence is TGTGCCAGTAGTAAAAACAGGGGAGAGGGCTACACCTTC. Filled out from reference TRBV19 and TRBJ1-2, the complete variable domain reads DGGITQSPKYLFRKEGQNVTLSCEQNLNHDAMYWYRQDPGQGLRLIYYSQIVNDFQKGDIAEGYSVSREKKESFPLTVTSAQKNPTAFYLCASSKNRGEGYTFGSGTRLTVV.

The gene calls are TRBV7-2 and TRBJ2-1; TRBD2 aligns across 11 bases. Germline V CDR1 and CDR2: SGHTA, FQGNSA. With 5 bases clipped from V and 4 bases from J, the junction kept 10 bases outside the gene matches. The CDR3 is 17 amino acids. The CDR3 sequence is CASSRHRLAGSYNEQFF. For the CDR3, the DNA is TGTGCCAGCAGCCGGCATCGACTAGCGGGGTCGTACAATGAGCAGTTCTTC.

The V and J genes are TRBV3-1 (or the pseudogene TRBV3-2) and TRBJ1-2; D gene uncertain. Between the trimmed V and J ends, which lost 1 base and 4 bases, there was a span of 10 bases. The CDR3 has 14 amino acids. Germline CDR1 LGHDT, CDR2 YNNKEL (reference sequence). As DNA, the CDR3 is TGTGCCAGCAGCCAAGCGGGATCGAGCTATGGCTACACCTTC. It specifies CASSQAGSSYGYTF.

V usage is TRBV3-1 (or the pseudogene TRBV3-2) and J usage is TRBJ2-2; D gene ambiguous. CDR1 and CDR2 from the germline V gene are LGHDT and YNNKEL (reference sequence). The V and J ends lost 0 bases and 0 bases respectively, with 20 bases between them. The CDR3 spans 20 residues. The DNA of the CDR3 is TGTGCCAGCAGCCAAGATCGGTTTCGGCCGTTATTCGCGAACACCGGGGAGCTGTTTTTT. It encodes CASSQDRFRPLFANTGELFF.

V usage is TRBV7-8 and J usage is TRBJ2-1, with D possibly being TRBD2 (6 bases). CDR1 is SGHVS and CDR2 is FQNEAQ in the germline V gene. The CDR3 loop spans 15 amino acids. V shed 5 bases and J shed 4 bases, with 15 bases lying between them. The CDR3 region has the DNA TGTGCCAGCAGCCCCCGGGACTTCTATTACAATGAGCAGTTCTTC. Its translation: CASSPRDFYYNEQFF.

The genes are TRBV3-1 (or the pseudogene TRBV3-2) and TRBJ2-1; 14 bases align to TRBD2. This CDR3 contains 17 residues. Trimming at V came to 2 bases and at J to 10 bases, leaving 10 bases not matched to a gene. Germline V gives CDR1 LGHDT, CDR2 YNNKEL (reference sequence). The CDR3 sequence: CASSQRTSGGRVEEQFF. The CDR3 DNA reads as TGTGCCAGCAGCCAAAGGACTAGCGGGGGGCGGGTAGAAGAGCAGTTCTTC.

V usage is TRBV6-6 and J usage is TRBJ2-1, with 8 bases aligning to TRBD2. The CDR3 consists of 15 residues. CDR1 is MNHNY and CDR2 is SVGAGI in the germline V gene (reference sequence). The V and J ends lost 4 bases and 5 bases, in that order; junction bases with no gene match: 7. CDR3 DNA: TGTGCCAGCAGTTGGAGTAGCGGGGCCAACAATGAGCAGTTCTTC. Residues: CASSWSSGANNEQFF.

This chain connects TRBV4-3 to TRBJ2-2, with a weak D call TRBD1 (6 bases). The length of the CDR3 is 17 residues. Trimming left V 0 bases short and J 5 bases short, with 16 bases between. CDR1 is LGHNA, CDR2 YSLEER, per germline. The CDR3 DNA reads as TGCGCCAGCAGCCAAGACCCTACAGGGCCCCTAACCGGGGAGCTGTTTTTT. Residues: CASSQDPTGPLTGELFF.